This entry describes one T cell receptor beta chain. Primers: 60 Vbeta forward and 13 Jbeta reverse. The data were produced by immunoSEQ multiplex PCR, yet TCRdb's version contains in-frame clones alone and is incomplete. The sample lists around 99,000 clones, 60% to 80% seen once, with roughly 3% in the top ten. V lost 4 bases, J lost 5 bases, and 10 bases stayed unmatched. Germline CDR1 is SGDLS and CDR2 is YYNGEE. The CDR3 consists of 16 residues. The data derive from a study of cytomegalovirus exposure and HLA in healthy donors. Background on the study: Among around 200 million T cells, an earlier analysis found roughly 120 million unique TCR beta sequences.

The chain has TRBV9 and TRBJ2-2; 8 bases match TRBD2. The receptor was derived from a man in his forties or fifties in good health and CMV-seronegative. Specimen: PBMCs. The CDR3 protein is CASSPRGGAGTGELFF. CDR3 DNA: TGTGCCAGCAGCCCCCGGGGGGGGGCGGGTACCGGGGAGCTGTTTTTT.